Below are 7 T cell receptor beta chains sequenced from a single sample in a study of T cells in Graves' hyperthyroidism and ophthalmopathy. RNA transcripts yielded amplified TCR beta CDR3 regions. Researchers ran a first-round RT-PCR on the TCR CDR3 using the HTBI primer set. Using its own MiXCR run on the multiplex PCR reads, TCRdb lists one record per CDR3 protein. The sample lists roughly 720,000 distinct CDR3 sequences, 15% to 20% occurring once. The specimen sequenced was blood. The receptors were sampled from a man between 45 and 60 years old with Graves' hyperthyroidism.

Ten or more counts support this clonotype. The CDR3 here is CASSYPGLGTYEQYF. CDR3 nucleotide sequence: TGTGCCAGCAGCTACCCGGGACTAGGAACCTACGAGCAGTACTTC. The gene calls are TRBV11-2 and TRBJ2-7; 8 bases line up with TRBD2. Per the germline V gene, CDR1 is SGHAT and CDR2 is FQNNGV. Trimming took 4 bases from V and 2 from J; bases not matched to a gene: 7. The CDR3 spans 15 residues.

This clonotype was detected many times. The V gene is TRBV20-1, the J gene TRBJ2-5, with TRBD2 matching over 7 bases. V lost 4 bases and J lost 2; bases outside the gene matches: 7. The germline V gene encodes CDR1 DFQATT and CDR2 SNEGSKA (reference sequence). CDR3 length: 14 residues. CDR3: CSAKRREAQETQYF. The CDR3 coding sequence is TGCAGTGCTAAAAGACGGGAGGCACAAGAGACCCAGTACTTC.

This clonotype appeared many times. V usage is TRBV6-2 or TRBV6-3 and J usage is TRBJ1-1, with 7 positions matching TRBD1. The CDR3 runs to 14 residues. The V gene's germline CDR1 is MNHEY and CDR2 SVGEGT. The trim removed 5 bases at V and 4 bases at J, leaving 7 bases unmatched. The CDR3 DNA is TGTGCCAGCAGTGCTTCGACAGGGCTCACTGAAGCTTTCTTT. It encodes CASSASTGLTEAFF.

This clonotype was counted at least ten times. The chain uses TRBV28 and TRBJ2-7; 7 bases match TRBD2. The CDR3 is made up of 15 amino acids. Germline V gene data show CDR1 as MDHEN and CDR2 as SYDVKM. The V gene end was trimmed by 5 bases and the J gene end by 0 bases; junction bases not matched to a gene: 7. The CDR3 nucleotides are TGTGCCAGCAGTAACCCTAGCGGACTCTCCTACGAGCAGTACTTC. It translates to CASSNPSGLSYEQYF.

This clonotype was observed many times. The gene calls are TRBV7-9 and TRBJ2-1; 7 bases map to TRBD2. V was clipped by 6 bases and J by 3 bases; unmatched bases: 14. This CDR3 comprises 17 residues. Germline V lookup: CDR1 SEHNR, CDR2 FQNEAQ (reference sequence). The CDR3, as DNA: TGTGCCAGCAGACAATGGGAGGGCGGGAGTGACTACAATGAGCAGTTCTTC. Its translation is CASRQWEGGSDYNEQFF.

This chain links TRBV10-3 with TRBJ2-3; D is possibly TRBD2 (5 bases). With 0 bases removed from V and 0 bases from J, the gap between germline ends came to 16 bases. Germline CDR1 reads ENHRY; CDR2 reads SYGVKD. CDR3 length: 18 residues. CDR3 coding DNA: TGTGCCATCAGTGAGTCAGCGCTGGGGAGAAGGAGCACAGATACGCAGTATTTT. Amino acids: CAISESALGRRSTDTQYF.

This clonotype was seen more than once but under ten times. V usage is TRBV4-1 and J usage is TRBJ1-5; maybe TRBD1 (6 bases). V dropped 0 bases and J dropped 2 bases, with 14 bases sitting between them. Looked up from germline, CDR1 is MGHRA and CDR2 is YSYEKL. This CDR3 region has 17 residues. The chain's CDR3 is CASSQDFMPGGNQPQHF. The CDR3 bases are TGCGCCAGCAGCCAAGACTTCATGCCAGGGGGCAATCAGCCCCAGCATTTT.